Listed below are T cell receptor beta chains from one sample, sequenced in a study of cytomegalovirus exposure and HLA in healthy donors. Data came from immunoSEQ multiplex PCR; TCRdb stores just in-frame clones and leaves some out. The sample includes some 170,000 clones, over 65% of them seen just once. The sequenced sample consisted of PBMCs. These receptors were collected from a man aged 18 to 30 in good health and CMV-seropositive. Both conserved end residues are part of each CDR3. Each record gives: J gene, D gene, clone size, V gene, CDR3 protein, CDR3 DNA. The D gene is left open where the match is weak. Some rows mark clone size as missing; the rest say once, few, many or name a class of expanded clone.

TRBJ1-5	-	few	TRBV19	CASSRDTTSNQPQHF	TGTGCCAGTAGTCGGGACACCACCTCCAATCAGCCCCAGCATTTT
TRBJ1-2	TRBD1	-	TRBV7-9	CASSLPQGAEGYTF	TGTGCCAGCAGCTTGCCACAGGGGGCGGAGGGCTACACCTTC
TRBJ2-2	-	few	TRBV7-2	CASSSLLGRDGGELFF	TGTGCCAGCAGCTCCCTTTTGGGCAGGGATGGCGGGGAGCTGTTTTTT
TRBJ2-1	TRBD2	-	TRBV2	CASSLGTSGNNEQFF	TGTGCCAGCAGTCTCGGGACTAGCGGGAACAATGAGCAGTTCTTC
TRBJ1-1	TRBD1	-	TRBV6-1	CASSTTRGTGTEAFF	TGTGCCAGCAGTACCACCAGGGGGACGGGAACTGAAGCTTTCTTT
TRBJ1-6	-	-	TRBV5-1	CASSYDSSYNSPLHF	TGCGCCAGCAGCTATGACAGCTCCTATAATTCACCCCTCCACTTT
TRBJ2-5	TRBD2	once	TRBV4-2	CASSQKRGAGGRGSAGKTQYF	TGTGCCAGCAGCCAGAAGAGGGGAGCGGGGGGGCGAGGGTCCGCTGGAAAGACCCAGTACTTC
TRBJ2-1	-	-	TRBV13	CASSSFRPAKGSSYNEQFF	TGTGCCAGCAGCTCCTTCCGACCGGCTAAAGGGAGCTCCTACAATGAGCAGTTCTTC
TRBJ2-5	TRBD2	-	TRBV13	CASSLAASSGSKETQYF	TGTGCCAGCAGCTTAGCCGCGTCTAGCGGGAGTAAAGAGACCCAGTACTTC
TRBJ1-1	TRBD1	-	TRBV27	CASSLAGTGGRDTEAFF	TGTGCCAGCAGTTTAGCAGGGACAGGGGGAAGGGACACTGAAGCTTTCTTT
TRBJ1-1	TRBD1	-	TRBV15	CATSRTGGPNTEAFF	TGTGCCACCAGCAGGACAGGGGGACCTAACACTGAAGCTTTCTTT
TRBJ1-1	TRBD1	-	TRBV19	CASTATGGGTEAFF	TGTGCCAGTACCGCGACAGGGGGTGGCACTGAAGCTTTCTTT
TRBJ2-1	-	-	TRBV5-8	CASSLGGRNEQFF	TGTGCCAGCAGCTTGGGAGGTAGGAATGAGCAGTTCTTC
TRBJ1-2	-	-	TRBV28	CASTQFSNYGYTF	TGTGCCAGCACTCAATTTAGTAACTATGGCTACACCTTC
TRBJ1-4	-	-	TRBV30	CAWTRAVDEKLFF	TGTGCCTGGACCAGGGCTGTAGATGAAAAACTGTTTTTT
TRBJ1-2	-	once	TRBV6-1	CASSGRAGLGGIFGYTF	TGTGCCAGCAGTGGCCGGGCGGGTCTAGGGGGTATATTCGGCTACACCTTC
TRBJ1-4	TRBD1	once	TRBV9	CASSQRRDRGVATNEKLFF	TGTGCCAGCAGCCAAAGAAGAGACAGGGGGGTTGCGACTAATGAAAAACTGTTTTTT
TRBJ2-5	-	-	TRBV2	CASSSGQIQETQYF	TGTGCCAGCAGTTCGGGACAAATACAAGAGACCCAGTACTTC
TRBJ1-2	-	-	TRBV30	CAGRAEGSGGYTF	TGTGCCGGTCGGGCTGAGGGTTCGGGTGGCTACACCTTC
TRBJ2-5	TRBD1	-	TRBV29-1	CSVFHRGLAETQYF	TGCAGCGTATTTCACAGGGGCTTAGCGGAGACCCAGTACTTC
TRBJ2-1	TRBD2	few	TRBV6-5	CASSYSLAGSPNEQFF	TGTGCCAGCAGTTACTCGCTAGCGGGATCTCCCAATGAGCAGTTCTTC
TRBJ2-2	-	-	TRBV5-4	CASSLGGGLATGELFF	TGTGCCAGCAGCTTGGGGGGAGGCTTAGCCACCGGGGAGCTGTTTTTT
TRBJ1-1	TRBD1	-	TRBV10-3	CAISDRDRPSTMNTEAFF	TGTGCCATCAGTGATCGGGACAGACCCTCGACCATGAACACTGAAGCTTTCTTT